The entry below gives a single TCR beta chain sequence along with its context. Its cognate antigen is unknown. Study-level points and caveats: Whole repertoires were not studied in the larger cohort, only one V-J beta rearrangement.

Constant-region reverse primers amplified full-length variable regions, followed by semi-nested Nested Universal Primer A PCR. TCRdb used MiXCR to reprocess the 5' RACE reads, holding one entry per CDR3 protein. The sample yields 62,000 or so distinct CDR3 sequences, 20% to 25% seen once. The CDR3 sequence is 13 residues long. Trimming cost V 3 bases and J 3 bases; bases outside gene matches: 0. The germline CDR1 and CDR2 sequences are SGDLS and YYNGEE. The receptor was derived from a female donor with breast cancer. The chain joins TRBV9 to TRBJ2-7, with TRBD2 matching over 10 bases. Sequencing was done on a sample of memory CD4+ T cells sorted from a lymph node. Subset of the sample: memory CD4+ T cells, CD4+CD45RO+CD25-. DNA for the CDR3: TGTGCCAGCAGCGGGACTAGCGGCTACGAGCAGTACTTC. This gives the protein CASSGTSGYEQYF. The whole variable domain, filled in from reference TRBV9 and TRBJ2-7, reads DSGVTQTPKHLITATGQRVTLRCSPRSGDLSVYWYQQSLDQGLQFLIQYYNGEERAKGNILERFSAQQFPDLHSELNLSSLELGDSALYFCASSGTSGYEQYFGPGTRLTVT.